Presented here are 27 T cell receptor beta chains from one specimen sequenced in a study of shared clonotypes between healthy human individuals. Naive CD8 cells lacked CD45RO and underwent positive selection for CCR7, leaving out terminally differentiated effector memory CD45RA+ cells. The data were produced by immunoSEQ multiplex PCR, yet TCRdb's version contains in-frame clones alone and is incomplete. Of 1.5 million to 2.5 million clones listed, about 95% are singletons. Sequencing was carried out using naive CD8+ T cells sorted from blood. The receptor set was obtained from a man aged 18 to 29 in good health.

The CDR3 nucleotides read TGTGCCAGCTCACTGTCCGGGACTAGCGGTTCCTACGAGCAGTACTTC. It specifies CASSLSGTSGSYEQYF. The chain is built from TRBV18 and TRBJ2-7, with TRBD2 matching over 11 bases. V lost 4 bases and J lost 1; bases outside the gene matches: 6. Germline V gives CDR1 KGHSH, CDR2 LQKENI. The CDR3 consists of 16 residues.

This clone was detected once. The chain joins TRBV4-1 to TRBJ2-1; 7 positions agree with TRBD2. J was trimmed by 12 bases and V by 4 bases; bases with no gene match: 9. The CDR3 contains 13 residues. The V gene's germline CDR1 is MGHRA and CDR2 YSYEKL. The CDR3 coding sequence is TGCGCCAGCAGCCGACGACTAGCCGAGATGCAGTTCTTC. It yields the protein CASSRRLAEMQFF.

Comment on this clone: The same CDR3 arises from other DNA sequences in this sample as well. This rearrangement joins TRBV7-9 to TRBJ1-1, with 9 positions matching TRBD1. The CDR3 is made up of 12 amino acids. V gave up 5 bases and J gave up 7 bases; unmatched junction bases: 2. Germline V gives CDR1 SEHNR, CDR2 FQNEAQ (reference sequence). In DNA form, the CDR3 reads TGTGCCAGCAGCCCGACAGGGGGTGAAGCTTTCTTT. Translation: CASSPTGGEAFF.

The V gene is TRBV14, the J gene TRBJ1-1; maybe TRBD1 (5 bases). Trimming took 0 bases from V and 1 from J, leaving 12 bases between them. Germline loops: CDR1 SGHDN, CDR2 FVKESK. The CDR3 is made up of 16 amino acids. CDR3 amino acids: CASSQDLGGRNTEAFF. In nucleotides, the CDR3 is TGTGCCAGCAGCCAAGATCTGGGGGGACGGAACACTGAAGCTTTCTTT.

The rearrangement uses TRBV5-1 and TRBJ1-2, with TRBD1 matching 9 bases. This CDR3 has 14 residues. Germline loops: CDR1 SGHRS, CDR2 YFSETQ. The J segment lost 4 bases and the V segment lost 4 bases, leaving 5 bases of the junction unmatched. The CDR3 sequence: CASSEDRGGYGYTF. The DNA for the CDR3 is TGCGCCAGCAGCGAGGACAGGGGAGGCTATGGCTACACCTTC.

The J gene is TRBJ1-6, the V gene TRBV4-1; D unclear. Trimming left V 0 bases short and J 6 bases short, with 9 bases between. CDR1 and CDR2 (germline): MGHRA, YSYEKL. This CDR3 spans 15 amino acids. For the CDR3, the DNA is TGCGCCAGCAGCCAAGATCCATGGGTTAATTCACCCCTCCACTTT. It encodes CASSQDPWVNSPLHF.

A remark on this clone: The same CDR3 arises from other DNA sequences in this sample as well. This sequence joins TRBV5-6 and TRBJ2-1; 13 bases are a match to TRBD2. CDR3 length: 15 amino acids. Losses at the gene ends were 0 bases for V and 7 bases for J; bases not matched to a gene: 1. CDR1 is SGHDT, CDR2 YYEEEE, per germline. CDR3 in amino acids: CASSLELAGGNEQFF. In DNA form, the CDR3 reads TGTGCCAGCAGCTTGGAACTAGCGGGAGGGAATGAGCAGTTCTTC.

CDR3 in amino acids: CSVADRVRTDTQYF. The CDR3 coding sequence is TGCAGCGTCGCGGACAGGGTTCGCACAGATACGCAGTATTTT. The chain is built from TRBV29-1 and TRBJ2-3; TRBD1 agrees at 8 bases. The trim removed 6 bases at V and 1 base at J, leaving 6 bases unmatched. This CDR3 has 14 amino acids. Germline CDR1 is SQVTM and CDR2 is ANQGSEA.

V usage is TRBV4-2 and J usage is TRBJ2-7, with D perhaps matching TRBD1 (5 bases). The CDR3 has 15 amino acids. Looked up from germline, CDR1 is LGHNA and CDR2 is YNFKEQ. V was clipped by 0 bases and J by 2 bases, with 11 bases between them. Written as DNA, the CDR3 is TGTGCCAGCAGCCAAGAGGGGCAGGGCCCCTACGAGCAGTACTTC. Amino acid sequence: CASSQEGQGPYEQYF.

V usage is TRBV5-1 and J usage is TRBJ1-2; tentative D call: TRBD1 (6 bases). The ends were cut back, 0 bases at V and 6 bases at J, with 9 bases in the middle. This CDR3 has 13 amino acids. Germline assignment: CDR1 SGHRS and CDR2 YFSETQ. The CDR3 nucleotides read TGCGCCAGCAGCTTGGCTCCAGGGGATGGCTACACCTTC. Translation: CASSLAPGDGYTF.

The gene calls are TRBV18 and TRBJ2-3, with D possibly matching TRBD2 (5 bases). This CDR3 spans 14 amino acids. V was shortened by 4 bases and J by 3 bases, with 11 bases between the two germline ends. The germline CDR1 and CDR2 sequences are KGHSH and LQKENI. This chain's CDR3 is CASSRAGSTDTQYF. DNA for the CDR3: TGTGCCAGCTCACGCGCGGGCAGTACAGATACGCAGTATTTT.

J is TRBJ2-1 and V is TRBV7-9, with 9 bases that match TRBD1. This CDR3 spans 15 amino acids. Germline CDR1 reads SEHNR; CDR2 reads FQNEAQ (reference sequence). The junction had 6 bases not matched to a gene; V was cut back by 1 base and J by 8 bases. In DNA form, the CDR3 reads TGTGCCAGCAGCTTAGTTGGGACAGGGAGTGATGAGCAGTTCTTC. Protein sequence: CASSLVGTGSDEQFF.

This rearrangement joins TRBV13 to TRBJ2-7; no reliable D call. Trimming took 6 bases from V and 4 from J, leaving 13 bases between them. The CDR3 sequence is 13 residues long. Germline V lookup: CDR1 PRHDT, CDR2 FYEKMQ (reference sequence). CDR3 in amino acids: CASSSEHPYEQYF. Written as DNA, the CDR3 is TGTGCCAGCAGTTCCGAACACCCTTACGAGCAGTACTTC.

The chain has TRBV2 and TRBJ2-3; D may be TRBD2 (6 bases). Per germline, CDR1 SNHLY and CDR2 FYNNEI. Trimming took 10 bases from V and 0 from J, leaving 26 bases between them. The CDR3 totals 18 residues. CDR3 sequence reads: CATERLPGTYTSTDTQYF. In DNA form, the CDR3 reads TGTGCCACCGAGAGACTTCCCGGGACTTATACTAGCACAGATACGCAGTATTTT. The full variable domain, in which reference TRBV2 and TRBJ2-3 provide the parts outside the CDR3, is EPEVTQTPSHQVTQMGQEVILRCVPISNHLYFYWYRQILGQKVEFLVSFYNNEISEKSEIFDDQFSVERPDGSNFTLKIRSTKLEDSAMYFCATERLPGTYTSTDTQYFGPGTRLTVL.

This CDR3 reads CASSREGHNTEAFF. In DNA, the CDR3 is TGTGCCAGCAGCCGGGAGGGACACAACACTGAAGCTTTCTTT. V is TRBV4-2 and J is TRBJ1-1, with D possibly TRBD1 on 6 matching bases. The V end was cut by 4 bases, the J end by 2 bases, with 11 bases between. The CDR3 sequence is 14 residues long. The germline CDR1 and CDR2 sequences are LGHNA and YNFKEQ.

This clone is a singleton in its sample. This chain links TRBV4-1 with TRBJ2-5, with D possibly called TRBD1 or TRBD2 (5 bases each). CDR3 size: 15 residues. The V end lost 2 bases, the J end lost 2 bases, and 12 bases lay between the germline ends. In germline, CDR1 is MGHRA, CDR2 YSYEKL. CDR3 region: CASSQLRDGQETQYF. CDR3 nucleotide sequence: TGCGCCAGCAGCCAACTCCGGGACGGACAAGAGACCCAGTACTTC.

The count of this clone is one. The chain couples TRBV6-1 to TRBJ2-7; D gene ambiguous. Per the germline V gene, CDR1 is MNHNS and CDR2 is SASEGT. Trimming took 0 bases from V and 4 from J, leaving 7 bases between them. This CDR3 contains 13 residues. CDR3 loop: CASSEAIGYEQYF. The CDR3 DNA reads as TGTGCCAGCAGTGAAGCGATTGGGTACGAGCAGTACTTC.

The CDR3 sequence: CASRPSGKSEEQYF. CDR3 coding DNA: TGTGCCAGCAGGCCTAGCGGGAAGTCGGAAGAGCAGTACTTC. The rearrangement links TRBV2 to TRBJ2-7; 9 bases map to TRBD2. Per the germline V gene, CDR1 is SNHLY and CDR2 is FYNNEI. The CDR3 consists of 14 residues. V lost 6 bases to trimming and J lost 7 bases; unmatched junction nucleotides: 10.

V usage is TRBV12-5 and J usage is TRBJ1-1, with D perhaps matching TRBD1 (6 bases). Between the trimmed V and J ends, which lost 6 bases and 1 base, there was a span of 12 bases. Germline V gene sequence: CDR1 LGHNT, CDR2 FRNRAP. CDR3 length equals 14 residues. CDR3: CASGPTGWNTEAFF. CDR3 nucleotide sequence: TGTGCTAGTGGGCCAACAGGGTGGAACACTGAAGCTTTCTTT.

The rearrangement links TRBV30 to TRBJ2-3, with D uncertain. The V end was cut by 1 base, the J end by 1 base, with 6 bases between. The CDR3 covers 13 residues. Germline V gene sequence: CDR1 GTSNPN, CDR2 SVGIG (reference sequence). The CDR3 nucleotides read TGTGCCTGGAGTGAAACAGGCACAGATACGCAGTATTTT. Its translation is CAWSETGTDTQYF.

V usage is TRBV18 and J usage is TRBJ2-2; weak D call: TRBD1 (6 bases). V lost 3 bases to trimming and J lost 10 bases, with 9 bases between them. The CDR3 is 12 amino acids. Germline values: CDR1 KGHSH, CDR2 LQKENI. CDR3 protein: CASSPGTQELFF. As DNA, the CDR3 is TGTGCCAGCTCACCGGGGACACAGGAGCTGTTTTTT.

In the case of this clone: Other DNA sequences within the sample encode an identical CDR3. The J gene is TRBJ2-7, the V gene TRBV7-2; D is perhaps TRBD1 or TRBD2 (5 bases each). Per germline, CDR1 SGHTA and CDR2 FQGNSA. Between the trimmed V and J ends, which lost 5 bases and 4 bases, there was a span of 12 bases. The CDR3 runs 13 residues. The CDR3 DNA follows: TGTGCCAGCAGCGCACGGGGCCCTTACGAGCAGTACTTC. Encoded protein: CASSARGPYEQYF.

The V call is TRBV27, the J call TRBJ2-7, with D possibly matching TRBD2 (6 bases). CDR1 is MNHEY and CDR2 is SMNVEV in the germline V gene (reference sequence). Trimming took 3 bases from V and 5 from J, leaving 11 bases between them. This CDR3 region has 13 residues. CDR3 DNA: TGTGCCAGCAGTTTCTCCGGGAGTAACGAGCAGTACTTC. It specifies CASSFSGSNEQYF.

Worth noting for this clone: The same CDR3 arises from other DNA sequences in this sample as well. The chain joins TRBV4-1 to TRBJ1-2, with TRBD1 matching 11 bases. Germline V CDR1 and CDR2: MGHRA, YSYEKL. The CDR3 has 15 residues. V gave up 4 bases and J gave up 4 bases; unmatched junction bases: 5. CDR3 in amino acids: CASSPGTGGGYGYTF. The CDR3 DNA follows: TGCGCCAGCAGCCCCGGGACAGGGGGAGGCTATGGCTACACCTTC.

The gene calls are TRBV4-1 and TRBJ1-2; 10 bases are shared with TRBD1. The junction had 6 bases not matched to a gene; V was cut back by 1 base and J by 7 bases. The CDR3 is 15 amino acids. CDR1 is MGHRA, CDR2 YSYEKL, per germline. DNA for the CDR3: TGCGCCAGCAGCCAAGCCGGGACAGGGGTCGCTGGCTACACCTTC. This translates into CASSQAGTGVAGYTF.

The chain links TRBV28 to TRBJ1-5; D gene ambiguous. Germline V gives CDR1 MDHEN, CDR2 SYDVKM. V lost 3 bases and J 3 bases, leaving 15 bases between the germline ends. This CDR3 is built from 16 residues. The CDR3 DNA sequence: TGTGCCAGCAGTTTCTCACGCGGGAGGGTCAATCAGCCCCAGCATTTT. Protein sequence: CASSFSRGRVNQPQHF.

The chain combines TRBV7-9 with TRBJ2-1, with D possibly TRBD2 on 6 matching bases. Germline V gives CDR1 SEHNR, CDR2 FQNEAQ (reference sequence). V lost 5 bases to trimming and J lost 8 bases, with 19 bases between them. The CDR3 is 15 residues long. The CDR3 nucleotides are TGTGCCAGCAGCCCCCCCTTGACTAGTCTAGATGAGCAGTTCTTC. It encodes CASSPPLTSLDEQFF.